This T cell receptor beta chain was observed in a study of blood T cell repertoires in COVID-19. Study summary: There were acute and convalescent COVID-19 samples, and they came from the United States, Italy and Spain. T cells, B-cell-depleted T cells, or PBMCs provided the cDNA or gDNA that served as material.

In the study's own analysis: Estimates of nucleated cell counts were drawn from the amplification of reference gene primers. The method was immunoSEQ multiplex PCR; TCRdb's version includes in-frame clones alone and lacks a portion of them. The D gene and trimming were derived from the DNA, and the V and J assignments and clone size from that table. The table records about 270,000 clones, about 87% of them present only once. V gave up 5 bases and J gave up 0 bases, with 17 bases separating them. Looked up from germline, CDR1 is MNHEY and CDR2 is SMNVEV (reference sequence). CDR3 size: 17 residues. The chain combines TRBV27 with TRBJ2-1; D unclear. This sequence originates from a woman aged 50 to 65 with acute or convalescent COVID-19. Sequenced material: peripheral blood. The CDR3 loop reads CASSQLVRKNSYNEQFF. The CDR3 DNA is TGTGCCAGCAGTCAACTGGTGCGGAAGAACTCCTACAATGAGCAGTTCTTC.